The next 32 T cell receptor beta chains were all read from a single sample in a study of blood T cells in healthy people across ages. Next came a second PCR, run for about 6 to 12 cycles, which used a sample-barcoded 5' primer along with a J-beta primer mix. TCRdb reanalysed the 5' RACE reads using MiXCR and keeps one entry per CDR3 protein. This table has around 1.5 million distinct CDR3 sequences, roughly 60% appearing once. Source material: blood. The receptors here all came from a man aged 18 to 29 in good health.

The chain links TRBV20-1 to TRBJ2-1, with 9 bases that match TRBD2. There are 16 residues in the CDR3. The germline V gene has CDR1 DFQATT and CDR2 SNEGSKA (reference sequence). Trimming removed 0 bases from V and 3 bases from J; junction bases left unmatched: 6. The DNA of the CDR3 is TGCAGTGCTAGAGATAAGGCTAGCGGGATCTACAATGAGCAGTTCTTC. Translation gives CSARDKASGIYNEQFF.

V and J are TRBV11-2 and TRBJ2-1; D might be TRBD2 (5 bases). The CDR3 contains 14 residues. The V and J ends lost 4 bases and 7 bases respectively, with 14 bases between them. Germline V lookup: CDR1 SGHAT, CDR2 FQNNGV. DNA for the CDR3: TGTGCCAGCAGCTATTCACCGGGGAGTAATGAGCAGTTCTTC. Amino acids: CASSYSPGSNEQFF.

The chain joins TRBV6-2 or TRBV6-3 to TRBJ2-7, with D maybe TRBD2 (6 bases). Trimming stripped 3 bases from V and 4 bases from J, with 13 bases between. The germline gives CDR1 MNHEY, CDR2 SVGEGT. This CDR3 spans 14 amino acids. This chain's CDR3 is CASSYDSGLYEQYF. In DNA form, the CDR3 reads TGTGCCAGCAGTTATGATAGCGGACTTTACGAGCAGTACTTC.

The V gene is TRBV20-1, the J gene TRBJ2-5; 11 bases align to TRBD2. Trimming at V came to 0 bases and at J to 11 bases, leaving 14 bases not matched to a gene. In germline, CDR1 is DFQATT, CDR2 SNEGSKA (reference sequence). The CDR3 covers 16 residues. The CDR3 bases are TGCAGTGCTAGAGATTACACTAGCGGGAGAAGCCTGCGGCAGTACTTC. Protein sequence: CSARDYTSGRSLRQYF.

The chain is built from TRBV2 and TRBJ1-4; D unclear. V was clipped by 1 base and J by 8 bases, with 11 bases between them. This CDR3 spans 14 amino acids. CDR1 SNHLY and CDR2 FYNNEI come from the germline V gene. CDR3 bases: TGTGCCAGCAGTGAAGTCGCCGCTGAGGAAAAACTGTTTTTT. This codes for CASSEVAAEEKLFF.

V and J are TRBV5-1 and TRBJ2-6; 8 positions match TRBD2. This CDR3 contains 15 residues. V lost 9 bases to trimming and J lost 1 base; unmatched junction nucleotides: 6. Germline CDR1 SGHRS, CDR2 YFSETQ. The chain's CDR3 is CATTREGSGANVLTF. The CDR3 nucleotides read TGCGCCACCACCCGGGAGGGATCTGGGGCCAACGTCCTGACTTTC.

The rearrangement links TRBV20-1 to TRBJ2-7, with D maybe TRBD1 (6 bases). Between the trimmed V and J ends, which lost 3 bases and 0 bases, there was a span of 12 bases. CDR3 length equals 14 residues. The germline CDR1 and CDR2 sequences are DFQATT and SNEGSKA (reference sequence). The DNA of the CDR3 is TGCAGTGCTAGTATCCAGGGGAGCTCCTACGAGCAGTACTTC. This encodes CSASIQGSSYEQYF.

This clonotype was found once. This chain joins TRBV20-1 and TRBJ2-2; tentative D call: TRBD2 (6 bases). The germline CDR1 and CDR2 sequences are DFQATT and SNEGSKA (reference sequence). Trimming took 0 bases from V and 2 from J, leaving 22 bases between them. This CDR3 spans 19 amino acids. The CDR3 DNA reads TGCAGTGCTAGAGATGATAGAAAAGTTTCGGGACTTAACACCGGGGAGCTGTTTTTT. Its translation is CSARDDRKVSGLNTGELFF.

The chain is built from TRBV6-5 and TRBJ2-1; 8 bases align to TRBD1. The CDR3 totals 15 residues. Germline V gene data show CDR1 as MNHEY and CDR2 as SVGAGI. V lost 2 bases, J lost 7 bases, and 7 bases stayed unmatched. This CDR3 reads CASSYGAGGKNEQFF. The CDR3 nucleotides read TGTGCCAGCAGTTACGGGGCAGGGGGCAAGAATGAGCAGTTCTTC.

The V call is TRBV6-2 or TRBV6-3, the J call TRBJ1-6; 7 bases are shared with TRBD1. Germline lookup yields CDR1 MNHEY and CDR2 SVGEGT. This CDR3 contains 13 residues. Trimming removed 5 bases from V and 10 bases from J; junction bases left unmatched: 5. CDR3 amino acids: CASSRDRRSPLHF. Written as DNA, the CDR3 is TGTGCCAGCAGTCGGGACAGACGCTCACCCCTCCACTTT.

This clonotype was observed a handful of times. The chain carries TRBV29-1 and TRBJ2-5; TRBD2 agrees at 7 bases. The CDR3 runs 14 residues. Losses at the gene ends were 4 bases for V and 1 base for J; bases not matched to a gene: 6. Germline V gene data show CDR1 as SQVTM and CDR2 as ANQGSEA. DNA for the CDR3: TGCAGCGTTGCGCTAGCGGTTTCCCAAGAGACCCAGTACTTC. This encodes CSVALAVSQETQYF.

This clonotype has a handful of counts. The chain couples TRBV5-1 to TRBJ2-7; D is unresolved. Germline lookup yields CDR1 SGHRS and CDR2 YFSETQ. CDR3 size: 15 residues. V was shortened by 4 bases and J by 2 bases, with 16 bases between the two germline ends. CDR3 in DNA: TGCGCCAGCAGCACGGACGAGCCCATCCCCTACGAGCAGTACTTC. Its protein is CASSTDEPIPYEQYF.

This clonotype turned up a few times. The chain has TRBV7-2 and TRBJ1-6; 7 bases align to TRBD1. J was trimmed by 6 bases and V by 3 bases; bases with no gene match: 8. There are 16 residues in the CDR3. Per germline, CDR1 SGHTA and CDR2 FQGNSA. The DNA of the CDR3 is TGTGCCAGCAGCTTGTTCGACAGGGAGGGTAATTCACCCCTCCACTTT. Amino acids: CASSLFDREGNSPLHF.

This clonotype appeared many times. J is TRBJ2-1 and V is TRBV20-1, with 11 positions matching TRBD2. The V gene's germline CDR1 is DFQATT and CDR2 SNEGSKA (reference sequence). V shed 3 bases and J 7 bases; nucleotides not matched to a gene: 2. The CDR3 is 13 amino acids. CDR3 region: CSARRLAGNEQFF. The CDR3 nucleotides are TGCAGTGCTAGGAGACTAGCGGGGAATGAGCAGTTCTTC.

This clonotype was seen more than once but under ten times. The V and J genes are TRBV5-1 and TRBJ2-5; D is undetermined. In germline, CDR1 is SGHRS, CDR2 YFSETQ. V was clipped by 1 base and J by 0 bases, with 7 bases between them. This CDR3 spans 14 amino acids. The CDR3 region has the DNA TGCGCCAGCAGCTTGATCCGGAACCAAGAGACCCAGTACTTC. It codes for CASSLIRNQETQYF.

V usage is TRBV28 and J usage is TRBJ2-1; a weak D match, TRBD2 (5 bases). The CDR3 is 15 residues long. Trimming took 3 bases from V and 2 from J, leaving 11 bases between them. Looked up from germline, CDR1 is MDHEN and CDR2 is SYDVKM. The CDR3: CASSFGQRTYNEQFF. The CDR3 DNA is TGTGCCAGCAGTTTTGGCCAGCGGACCTACAATGAGCAGTTCTTC. Full variable domain (rest looked up from reference TRBV28 and TRBJ2-1): DVKVTQSSRYLVKRTGEKVFLECVQDMDHENMFWYRQDPGLGLRLIYFSYDVKMKEKGDIPEGYSVSREKKERFSLILESASTNQTSMYLCASSFGQRTYNEQFFGPGTRLTVL.

The chain is built from TRBV12-3 or TRBV12-4 and TRBJ2-7; D might be TRBD1 (5 bases). Trimming cost V 2 bases and J 3 bases, with 8 bases left between them. The CDR3 covers 13 residues. CDR3 region: CASSLNRRYEQYF. The DNA of the CDR3 is TGTGCCAGCAGTTTAAACAGGCGCTACGAGCAGTACTTC.

This sequence joins TRBV20-1 and TRBJ2-7, with D tentatively TRBD2 (5 bases). V was cut by 3 bases and J by 7 bases, with 22 bases left in between. Per the germline V gene, CDR1 is DFQATT and CDR2 is SNEGSKA (reference sequence). The CDR3 loop spans 15 amino acids. The CDR3 DNA reads as TGCAGTGCTAGTGACTTCGAGCGGCCACCTAATGAGCAGTACTTC. Translation gives CSASDFERPPNEQYF.

The V and J genes are TRBV10-3 and TRBJ2-7; D may be TRBD2 (5 bases). The DNA end lines up better with TRBJ2-1; the J call may be wrong. CDR3 length: 14 residues. Germline V gives CDR1 ENHRY, CDR2 SYGVKD. The DNA of the CDR3 is TGTGCCACCAGGCCGTCGGGATCGTACAATGAGCAGTTCTTC. This translates into CATRPSGSYNEQFF.

This chain joins TRBV27 and TRBJ2-7; 13 positions agree with TRBD2. There are 17 residues in the CDR3. V was pared by 2 bases and J by 4 bases, with 8 bases of the junction left unmatched. CDR1 and CDR2 from the germline V gene are MNHEY and SMNVEV (reference sequence). The CDR3 coding sequence is TGTGCCAGCAGTTTACCTAGGGGGACTAGCGGGACGTACGAGCAGTACTTC. This sequence encodes CASSLPRGTSGTYEQYF.

The V call is TRBV29-1, the J call TRBJ2-2, with unresolved D. This CDR3 region has 12 residues. Per germline, CDR1 SQVTM and CDR2 ANQGSEA. Between the trimmed V and J ends, which lost 5 bases and 2 bases, there was a span of 6 bases. The CDR3 loop is CSVWYNTGELFF. In DNA, the CDR3 is TGCAGCGTTTGGTATAACACCGGGGAGCTGTTTTTT.

The gene calls are TRBV5-1 and TRBJ2-2; the match to TRBD1 covers 10 bases. The germline V gene has CDR1 SGHRS and CDR2 YFSETQ. The CDR3 is 17 residues long. V trimming: 4 bases; J trimming: 0 bases; junction bases outside the gene matches: 6. The CDR3 region is CASSPEGQGTNTGELFF. The CDR3 coding sequence is TGCGCCAGCAGCCCGGAGGGACAGGGGACGAACACCGGGGAGCTGTTTTTT.

J is TRBJ2-1 and V is TRBV20-1, with 12 bases fitting TRBD2. The CDR3 covers 17 residues. Germline V lookup: CDR1 DFQATT, CDR2 SNEGSKA (reference sequence). The V gene end was trimmed by 5 bases and the J gene end by 5 bases; junction bases not matched to a gene: 13. The CDR3 DNA reads as TGCAGTGCTTGGACTAGCGGGATGAGGGTTTTGCACAATGAGCAGTTCTTC. Amino acids: CSAWTSGMRVLHNEQFF.

This clonotype has at least ten counts. The chain recombines TRBV20-1 with TRBJ1-4; D possibly corresponds to TRBD1 (5 bases). The germline V gene has CDR1 DFQATT and CDR2 SNEGSKA (reference sequence). The CDR3 sequence is 14 residues long. With 5 bases removed from V and 5 bases from J, the gap between germline ends came to 15 bases. The CDR3 DNA is TGCAGTGCTGGGTTTTCAGGGACGAATGAAAAACTGTTTTTT. The encoded protein is CSAGFSGTNEKLFF.

This clonotype was picked up one time. V and J are TRBV25-1 and TRBJ2-7, with 7 bases matching TRBD1. With 6 bases clipped from V and 4 bases from J, the junction kept 9 bases outside the gene matches. The CDR3 totals 14 residues. Germline V gene lookup returns CDR1 MGHDK and CDR2 SYGVNS. CDR3 nucleotide sequence: TGTGCCAGCAGGGAGACAGGGTTACTGTACGAGCAGTACTTC. It is translated as CASRETGLLYEQYF.

This chain links TRBV27 with TRBJ2-4, with 9 bases lining up with TRBD1. The end of the DNA is better explained by TRBJ2-7, so the J call may be wrong. The germline gives CDR1 MNHEY, CDR2 SMNVEV (reference sequence). The CDR3 has 17 residues. The CDR3 loop is CASSPADLGQGRCEQYF. The CDR3 coding sequence is TGTGCCAGCAGTCCTGCCGACCTGGGACAGGGTAGATGCGAGCAGTACTTC.

The J gene is TRBJ1-2, the V gene TRBV29-1, with 7 nucleotides matching TRBD1. V gave up 7 bases and J gave up 7 bases; unmatched junction bases: 9. The germline CDR1 and CDR2 sequences are SQVTM and ANQGSEA. The CDR3 is made up of 12 amino acids. CDR3 DNA sequence: TGCAGCGGGAGTGACAGGGATACTGGCTACACCTTC. Amino acid sequence: CSGSDRDTGYTF.

The J gene is TRBJ2-2, the V gene TRBV9, with D possibly TRBD2 on 5 matching bases. V gave up 0 bases and J gave up 6 bases, with 21 bases separating them. This CDR3 spans 18 amino acids. From germline, CDR1 is SGDLS and CDR2 YYNGEE. The CDR3 DNA reads as TGTGCCAGCAGCGTAGACCCCTCGAGGGTGGTAGTGTCCGGGGAGCTGTTTTTT. Translation gives CASSVDPSRVVVSGELFF.

This sequence joins TRBV12-5 and TRBJ2-1; D tentatively reads TRBD1 or TRBD2 (5 bases each). V shed 8 bases and J shed 10 bases, with 24 bases lying between them. Germline CDR1 LGHNT, CDR2 FRNRAP. The CDR3 length is 15 residues. CDR3 DNA: TGTGCTAGTTGCCTTGTGGGCCGGGGCTCGCGAGAGCAGTTCTTC. This gives the protein CASCLVGRGSREQFF.

V gene TRBV12-3 or TRBV12-4 combines with J gene TRBJ2-7; possibly TRBD2 for D (6 bases). The CDR3 is 14 amino acids. With 5 bases removed from V and 0 bases from J, the gap between germline ends came to 11 bases. The CDR3 nucleotides are TGTGCCAGCAGTCAGCGGGCCAGCTCCTACGAGCAGTACTTC. Protein product: CASSQRASSYEQYF.

V usage is TRBV7-9 and J usage is TRBJ2-7; 10 bases fit TRBD2. The V and J ends lost 5 bases and 0 bases, in that order; junction bases with no gene match: 7. CDR1 SEHNR and CDR2 FQNEAQ come from the germline V gene (reference sequence). The CDR3 length is 16 residues. CDR3 coding DNA: TGTGCCAGCAGCGACGGCGGGACTAGCGTCTCCTACGAGCAGTACTTC. Translation gives CASSDGGTSVSYEQYF.

The chain combines TRBV28 with TRBJ1-5; possible D gene TRBD1, 5 bases. Germline assignment: CDR1 MDHEN and CDR2 SYDVKM. With 6 bases removed from V and 4 bases from J, the gap between germline ends came to 13 bases. This CDR3 comprises 14 residues. CDR3 region: CASSSGGTNQPQHF. In DNA form, the CDR3 reads TGTGCCAGCAGCTCCGGGGGGACGAATCAGCCCCAGCATTTT.